This T cell receptor beta chain was obtained from a study of cytomegalovirus exposure and HLA in healthy donors. Overall study findings and caveats: Analysis performed later found about 17,000 TCR beta sequences associated with HLA alleles at 0.05 false discovery rate.

This PCR relied on a set of 60 Vbeta primers and 13 Jbeta primers. Using immunoSEQ multiplex PCR, the repertoire was profiled, and TCRdb retains in-frame clones only, with some absent. The sample has about 96,000 clones; 60% to 85% are singletons. Trimming took 3 bases from V and 0 from J, leaving 9 bases between them. The germline gives CDR1 KGHSH, CDR2 LQKENI. The CDR3 extends over 15 amino acids. With regard to this clone: Its antigen is still unknown. This sample includes further DNA sequences coding for the same CDR3.

The chain carries TRBV18 and TRBJ1-5, with no clear D. The source is a man aged 45-65 years in good health and CMV-seropositive. The specimen sequenced was PBMCs. The CDR3, as DNA: TGTGCCAGCTCACCGTCAGGTCATAGCAATCAGCCCCAGCATTTT. The encoded protein is CASSPSGHSNQPQHF.